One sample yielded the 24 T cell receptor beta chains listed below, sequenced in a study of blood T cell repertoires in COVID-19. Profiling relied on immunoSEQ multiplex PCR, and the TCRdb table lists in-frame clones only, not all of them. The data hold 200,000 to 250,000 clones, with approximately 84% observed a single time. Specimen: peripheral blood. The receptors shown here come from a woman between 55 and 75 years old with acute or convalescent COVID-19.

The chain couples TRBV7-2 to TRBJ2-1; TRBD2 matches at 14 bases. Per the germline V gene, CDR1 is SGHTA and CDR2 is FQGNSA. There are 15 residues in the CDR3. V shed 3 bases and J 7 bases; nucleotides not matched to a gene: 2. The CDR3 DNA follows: TGTGCCAGCAGCTTCGGACTAGCGGGGGGAAATGAGCAGTTCTTC. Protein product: CASSFGLAGGNEQFF. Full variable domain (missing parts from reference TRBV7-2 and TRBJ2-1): GAGVSQSPSNKVTEKGKDVELRCDPISGHTALYWYRQSLGQGLEFLIYFQGNSAPDKSGLPSDRFSAERTGGSVSTLTIQRTQQEDSAVYLCASSFGLAGGNEQFFGPGTRLTVL.

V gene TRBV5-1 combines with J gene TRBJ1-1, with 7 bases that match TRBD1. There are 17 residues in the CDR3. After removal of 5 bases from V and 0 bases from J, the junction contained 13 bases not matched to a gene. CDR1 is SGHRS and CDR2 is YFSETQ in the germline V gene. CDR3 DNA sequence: TGCGCCAGCAGACCCCGGACAGGAGGGTCGATGAACACTGAAGCTTTCTTT. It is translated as CASRPRTGGSMNTEAFF.

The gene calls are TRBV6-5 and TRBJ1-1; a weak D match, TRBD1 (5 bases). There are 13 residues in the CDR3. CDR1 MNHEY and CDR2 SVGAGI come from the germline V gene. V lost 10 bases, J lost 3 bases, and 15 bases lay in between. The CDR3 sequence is CATRFPGDTEAFF. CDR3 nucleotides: TGTGCCACCCGGTTTCCGGGGGACACTGAAGCTTTCTTT.

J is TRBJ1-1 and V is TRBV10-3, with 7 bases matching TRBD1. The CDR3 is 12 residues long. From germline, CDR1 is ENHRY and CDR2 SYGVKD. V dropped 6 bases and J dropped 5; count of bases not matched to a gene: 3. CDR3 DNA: TGTGCCATCAGCAGACAGGGTACTGAAGCTTTCTTT. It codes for CAISRQGTEAFF.

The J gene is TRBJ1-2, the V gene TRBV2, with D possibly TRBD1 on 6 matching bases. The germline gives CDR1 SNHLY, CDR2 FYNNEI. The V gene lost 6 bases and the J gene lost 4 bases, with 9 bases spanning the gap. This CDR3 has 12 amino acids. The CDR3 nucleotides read TGTGCCAGCAGGGACAGCGCCTATGGCTACACCTTC. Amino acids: CASRDSAYGYTF.

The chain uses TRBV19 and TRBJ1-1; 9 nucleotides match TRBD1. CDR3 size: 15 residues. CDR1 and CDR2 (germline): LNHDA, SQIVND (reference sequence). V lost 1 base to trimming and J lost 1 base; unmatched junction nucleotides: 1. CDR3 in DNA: TGTGCCAGTAGTATAGGGGACAGGGCGAACACTGAAGCTTTCTTT. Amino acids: CASSIGDRANTEAFF.

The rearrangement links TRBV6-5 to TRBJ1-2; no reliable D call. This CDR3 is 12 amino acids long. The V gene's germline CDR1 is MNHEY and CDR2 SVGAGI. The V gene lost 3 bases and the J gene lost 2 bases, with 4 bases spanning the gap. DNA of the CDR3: TGTGCCAGCAGTTATCAGAACTATGGCTACACCTTC. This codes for CASSYQNYGYTF.

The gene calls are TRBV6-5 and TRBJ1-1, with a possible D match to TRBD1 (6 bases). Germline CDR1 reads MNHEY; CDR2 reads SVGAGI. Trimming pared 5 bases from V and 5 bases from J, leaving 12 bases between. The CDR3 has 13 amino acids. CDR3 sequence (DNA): TGTGCCAGCAGTCCCAGGGGCGAGACTGAAGCTTTCTTT. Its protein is CASSPRGETEAFF.

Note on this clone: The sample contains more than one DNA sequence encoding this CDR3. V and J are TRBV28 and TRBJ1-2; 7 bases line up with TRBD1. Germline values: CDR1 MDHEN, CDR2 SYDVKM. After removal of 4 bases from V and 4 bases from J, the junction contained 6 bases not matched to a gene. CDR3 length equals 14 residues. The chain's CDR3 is CASSSPGQSYGYTF. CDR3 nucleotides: TGTGCCAGCAGTTCCCCGGGACAGAGCTATGGCTACACCTTC.

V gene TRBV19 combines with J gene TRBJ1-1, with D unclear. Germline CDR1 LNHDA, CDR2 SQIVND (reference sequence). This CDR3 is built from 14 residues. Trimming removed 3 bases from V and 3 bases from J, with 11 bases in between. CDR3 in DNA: TGTGCCAGTAGTATCCGTCGACGGGACACTGAAGCTTTCTTT. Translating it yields CASSIRRRDTEAFF.

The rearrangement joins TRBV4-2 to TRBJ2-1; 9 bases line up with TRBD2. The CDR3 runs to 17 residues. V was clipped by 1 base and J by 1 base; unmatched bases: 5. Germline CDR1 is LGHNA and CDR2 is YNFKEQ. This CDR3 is CASSQVGGGASYNEQFF. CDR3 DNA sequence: TGTGCCAGCAGCCAAGTTGGCGGGGGGGCTTCCTACAATGAGCAGTTCTTC.

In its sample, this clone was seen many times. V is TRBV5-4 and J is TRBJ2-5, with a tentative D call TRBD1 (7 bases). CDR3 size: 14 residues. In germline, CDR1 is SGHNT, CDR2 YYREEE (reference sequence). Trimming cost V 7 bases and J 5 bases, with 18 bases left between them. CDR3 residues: CASQGGGGGETQYF. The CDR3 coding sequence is TGTGCCAGCCAAGGAGGGGGCGGTGGGGAGACCCAGTACTTC.

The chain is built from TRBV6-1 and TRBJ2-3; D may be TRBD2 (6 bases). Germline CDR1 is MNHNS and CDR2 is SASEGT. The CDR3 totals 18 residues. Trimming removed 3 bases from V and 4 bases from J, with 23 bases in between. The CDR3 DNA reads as TGTGCCAGCAGTGAGGGCCCCCGACTAGTCAGTTTGGCAGATACGCAGTATTTT. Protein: CASSEGPRLVSLADTQYF.

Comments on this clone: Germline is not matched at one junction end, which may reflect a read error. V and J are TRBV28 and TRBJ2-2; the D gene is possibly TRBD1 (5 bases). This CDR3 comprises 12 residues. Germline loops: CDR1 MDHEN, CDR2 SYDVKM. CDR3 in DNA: TGTGCCACCAGTCAGGGAACCGGGGAGCTGTTTTTT. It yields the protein CATSQGTGELFF.

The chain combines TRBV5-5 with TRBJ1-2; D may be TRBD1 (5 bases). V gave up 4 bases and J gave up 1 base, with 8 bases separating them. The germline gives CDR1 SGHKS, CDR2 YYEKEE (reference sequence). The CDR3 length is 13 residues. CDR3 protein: CASSQTVNYGYTF. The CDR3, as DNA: TGTGCCAGCAGCCAGACAGTTAACTATGGCTACACCTTC. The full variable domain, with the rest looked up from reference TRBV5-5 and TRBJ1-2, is DAGVTQSPTHLIKTRGQQVTLRCSPISGHKSVSWYQQVLGQGPQFIFQYYEKEERGRGNFPDRFSARQFPNYSSELNVNALLLGDSALYLCASSQTVNYGYTFGSGTRLTVV.

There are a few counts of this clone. The CDR3 nucleotides are TGTGCCAGCAGCGCTATTTTGGGGGACTGGAATCAGCCCCAGCATTTT. Protein: CASSAILGDWNQPQHF. The chain couples TRBV7-2 to TRBJ1-5; possibly TRBD1 for D (5 bases). Germline assignment: CDR1 SGHTA and CDR2 FQGNSA. The CDR3 is 16 residues long. V dropped 5 bases and J dropped 4 bases, with 18 bases sitting between them. Full variable domain (rest looked up from reference TRBV7-2 and TRBJ1-5): GAGVSQSPSNKVTEKGKDVELRCDPISGHTALYWYRQSLGQGLEFLIYFQGNSAPDKSGLPSDRFSAERTGGSVSTLTIQRTQQEDSAVYLCASSAILGDWNQPQHFGDGTRLSIL.

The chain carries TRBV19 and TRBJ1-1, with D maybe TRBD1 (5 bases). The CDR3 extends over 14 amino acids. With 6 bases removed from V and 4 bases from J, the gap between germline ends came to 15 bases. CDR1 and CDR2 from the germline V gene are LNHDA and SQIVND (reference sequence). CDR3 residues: CASRTPGLGTEAFF. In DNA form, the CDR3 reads TGTGCCAGTAGGACACCAGGGCTCGGCACTGAAGCTTTCTTT. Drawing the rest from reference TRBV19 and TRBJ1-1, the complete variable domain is DGGITQSPKYLFRKEGQNVTLSCEQNLNHDAMYWYRQDPGQGLRLIYYSQIVNDFQKGDIAEGYSVSREKKESFPLTVTSAQKNPTAFYLCASRTPGLGTEAFFGQGTRLTVV.

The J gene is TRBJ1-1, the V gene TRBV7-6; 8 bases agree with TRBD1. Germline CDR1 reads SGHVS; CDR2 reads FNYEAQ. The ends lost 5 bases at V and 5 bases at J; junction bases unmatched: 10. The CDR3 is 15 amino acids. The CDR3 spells CASSPSDRAFTEAFF. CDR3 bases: TGTGCCAGCAGCCCGTCGGACAGGGCTTTTACTGAAGCTTTCTTT. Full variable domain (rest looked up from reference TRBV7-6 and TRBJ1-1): GAGVSQSPRYKVTKRGQDVALRCDPISGHVSLYWYRQALGQGPEFLTYFNYEAQQDKSGLPNDRFSAERPEGSISTLTIQRTEQRDSAMYRCASSPSDRAFTEAFFGQGTRLTVV.

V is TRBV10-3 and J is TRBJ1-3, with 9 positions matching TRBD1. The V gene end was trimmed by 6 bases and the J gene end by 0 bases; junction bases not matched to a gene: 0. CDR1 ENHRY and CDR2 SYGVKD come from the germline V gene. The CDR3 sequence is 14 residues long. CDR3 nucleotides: TGTGCCATCAGGGGACAGGGCTCTGGAAACACCATATATTTT. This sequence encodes CAIRGQGSGNTIYF.

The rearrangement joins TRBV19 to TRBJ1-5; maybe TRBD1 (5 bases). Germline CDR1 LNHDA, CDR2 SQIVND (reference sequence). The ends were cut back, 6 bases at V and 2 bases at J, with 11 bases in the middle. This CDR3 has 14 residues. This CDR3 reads CASRVMGRNQPQHF. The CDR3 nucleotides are TGTGCCAGTAGGGTGATGGGGCGCAATCAGCCCCAGCATTTT.

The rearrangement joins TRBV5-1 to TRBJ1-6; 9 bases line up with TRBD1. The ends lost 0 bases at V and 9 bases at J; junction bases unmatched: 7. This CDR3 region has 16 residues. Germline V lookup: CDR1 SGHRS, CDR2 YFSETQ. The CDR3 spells CASSLEGQGNFSPLHF. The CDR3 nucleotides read TGCGCCAGCAGCTTGGAGGGACAGGGTAATTTTTCACCCCTCCACTTT.

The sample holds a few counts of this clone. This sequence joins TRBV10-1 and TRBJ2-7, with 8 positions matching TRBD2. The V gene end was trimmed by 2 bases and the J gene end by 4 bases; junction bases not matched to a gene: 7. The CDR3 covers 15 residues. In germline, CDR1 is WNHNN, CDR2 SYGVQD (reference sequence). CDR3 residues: CASSEGRGLVYEQYF. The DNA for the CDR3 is TGCGCCAGCAGTGAGGGTAGGGGACTAGTTTACGAGCAGTACTTC.

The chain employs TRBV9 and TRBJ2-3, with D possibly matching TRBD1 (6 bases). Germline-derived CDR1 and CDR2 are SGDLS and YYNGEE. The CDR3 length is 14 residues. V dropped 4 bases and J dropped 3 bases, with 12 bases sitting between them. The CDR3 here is CASSRGTRTDTQYF. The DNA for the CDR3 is TGTGCCAGCAGCAGGGGGACCAGAACAGATACGCAGTATTTT.

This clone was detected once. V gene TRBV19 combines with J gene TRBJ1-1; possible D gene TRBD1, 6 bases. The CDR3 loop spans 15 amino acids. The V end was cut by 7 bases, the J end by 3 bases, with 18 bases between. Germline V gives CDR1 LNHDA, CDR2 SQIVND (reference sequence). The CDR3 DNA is TGTGCCAGTAATACAAAAACAGGGAAGTACACTGAAGCTTTCTTT. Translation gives CASNTKTGKYTEAFF.